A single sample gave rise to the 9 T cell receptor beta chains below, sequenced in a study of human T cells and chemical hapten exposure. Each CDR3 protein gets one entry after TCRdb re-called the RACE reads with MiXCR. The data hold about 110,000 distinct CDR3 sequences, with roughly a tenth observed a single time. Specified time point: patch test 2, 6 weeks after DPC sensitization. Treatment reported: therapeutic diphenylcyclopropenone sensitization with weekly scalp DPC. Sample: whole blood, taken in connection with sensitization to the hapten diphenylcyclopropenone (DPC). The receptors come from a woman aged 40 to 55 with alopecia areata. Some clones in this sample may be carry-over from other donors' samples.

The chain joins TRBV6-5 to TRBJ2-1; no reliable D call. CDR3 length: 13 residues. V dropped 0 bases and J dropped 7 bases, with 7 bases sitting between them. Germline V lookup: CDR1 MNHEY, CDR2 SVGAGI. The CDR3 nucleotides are TGTGCCAGCAGTTACTCCCTATCTAATGAGCAGTTCTTC. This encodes CASSYSLSNEQFF.

The CDR3, as DNA: TGCGCCAGCAGCCAAGAGGCGCTAGCGGGGCTCAGGGACATTCAGTACTTC. Translated: CASSQEALAGLRDIQYF. The chain carries TRBV4-3 and TRBJ2-4; 9 positions agree with TRBD2. The V gene end was trimmed by 0 bases and the J gene end by 8 bases; junction bases not matched to a gene: 11. CDR1 is LGHNA, CDR2 YSLEER, per germline. This CDR3 contains 17 residues.

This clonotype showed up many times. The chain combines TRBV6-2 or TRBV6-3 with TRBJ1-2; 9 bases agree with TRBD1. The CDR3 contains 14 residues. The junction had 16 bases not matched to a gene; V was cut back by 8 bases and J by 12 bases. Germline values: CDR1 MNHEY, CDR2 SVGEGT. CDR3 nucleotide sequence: TGTGCCAGCGGCAGCCCCGGGACAGGGACCCGGGACACCTTC. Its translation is CASGSPGTGTRDTF.

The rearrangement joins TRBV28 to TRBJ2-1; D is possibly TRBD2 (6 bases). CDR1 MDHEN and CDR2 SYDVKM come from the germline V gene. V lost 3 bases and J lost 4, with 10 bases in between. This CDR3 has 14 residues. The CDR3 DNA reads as TGTGCCAGCAGTTTCGCGGGGAGATACAATGAGCAGTTCTTC. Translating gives CASSFAGRYNEQFF.

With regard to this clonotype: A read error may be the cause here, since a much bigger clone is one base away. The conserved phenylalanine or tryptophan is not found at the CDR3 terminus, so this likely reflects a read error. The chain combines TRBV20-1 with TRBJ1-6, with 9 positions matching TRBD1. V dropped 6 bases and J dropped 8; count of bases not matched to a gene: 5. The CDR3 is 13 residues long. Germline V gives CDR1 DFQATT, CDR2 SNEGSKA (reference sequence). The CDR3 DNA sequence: TGCAGTGCAGAAGGACAGGGGCATTCACCCCTCCACATT. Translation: CSAEGQGHSPLHI.

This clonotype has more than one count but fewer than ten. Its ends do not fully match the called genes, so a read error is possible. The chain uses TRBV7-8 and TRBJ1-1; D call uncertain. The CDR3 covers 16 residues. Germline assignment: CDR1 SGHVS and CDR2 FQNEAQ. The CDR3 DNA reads TGTGCCAGCAGCCCTAGAGGAGTGGCAGGCTTGACTGAAGTTTTCTTT. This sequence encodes CASSPRGVAGLTEVFF. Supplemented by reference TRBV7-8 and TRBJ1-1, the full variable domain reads GAGVSQSPRYKVAKRGQDVALRCDPISGHVSLFWYQQALGQGPEFLTYFQNEAQLDKSGLPSDRFFAERPEGSVSTLKIQRTQQEDSAVYLCASSPRGVAGLTEVFFGQGTRLTVV.

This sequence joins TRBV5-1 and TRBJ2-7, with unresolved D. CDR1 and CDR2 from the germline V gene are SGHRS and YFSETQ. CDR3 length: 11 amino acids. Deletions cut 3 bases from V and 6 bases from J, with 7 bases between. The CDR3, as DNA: TGCGCCAGCAGCTCGTTTGGCGAGCAGTACTTC. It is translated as CASSSFGEQYF.

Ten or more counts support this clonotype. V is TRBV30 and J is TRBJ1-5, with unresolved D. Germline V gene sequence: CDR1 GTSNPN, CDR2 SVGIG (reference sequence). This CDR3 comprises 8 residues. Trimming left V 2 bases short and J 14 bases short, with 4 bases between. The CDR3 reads CAWSFEHF. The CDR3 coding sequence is TGTGCCTGGAGTTTCGAGCATTTT.

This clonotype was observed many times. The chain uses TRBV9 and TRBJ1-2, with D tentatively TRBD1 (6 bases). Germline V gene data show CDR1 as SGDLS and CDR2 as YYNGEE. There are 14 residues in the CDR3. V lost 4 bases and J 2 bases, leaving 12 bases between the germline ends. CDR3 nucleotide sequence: TGTGCCAGCAGCCCAGCGGGGGCCAACTATGGCTACACCTTC. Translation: CASSPAGANYGYTF.